This T cell receptor (beta chain) stems from a study of blood T cell repertoires in COVID-19. In the study's own analysis: Amplification of reference gene primers provided the estimated nucleated cell counts. Only in-frame clones appear in the TCRdb table, and some are missing; sequencing was by immunoSEQ multiplex PCR. That table furnishes V, J and clone size, whereas the DNA furnished D and trimming. Of under 500,000 clones in the sample, around 87% were seen once. Germline V gene data show CDR1 as SGHRS and CDR2 as YFSETQ. The J segment lost 4 bases and the V segment lost 2 bases, leaving 5 bases of the junction unmatched. The CDR3 runs to 15 residues.

The chain couples TRBV5-1 to TRBJ2-7; the match to TRBD2 covers 11 bases. The TCR comes from a man between 25 and 39 years old who had recovered from COVID-19. Specimen: PBMCs or T cells enriched from blood (not recorded which). The CDR3 loop is CASSFTGLAEYEQYF. CDR3 nucleotide sequence: TGCGCCAGCAGCTTCACGGGACTAGCGGAGTACGAGCAGTACTTC.